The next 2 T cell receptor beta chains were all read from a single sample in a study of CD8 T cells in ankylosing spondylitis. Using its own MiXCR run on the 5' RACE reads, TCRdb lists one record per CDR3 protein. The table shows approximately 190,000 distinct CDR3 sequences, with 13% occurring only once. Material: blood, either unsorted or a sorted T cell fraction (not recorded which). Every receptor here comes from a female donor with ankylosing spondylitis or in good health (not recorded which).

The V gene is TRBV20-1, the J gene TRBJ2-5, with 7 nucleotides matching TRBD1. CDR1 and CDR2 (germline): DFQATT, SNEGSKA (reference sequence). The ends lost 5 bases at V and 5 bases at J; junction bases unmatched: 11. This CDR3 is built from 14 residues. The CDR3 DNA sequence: TGCAGTGCTCCGAACAGGGGAGCATCCGAGACCCAGTACTTC. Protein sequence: CSAPNRGASETQYF.

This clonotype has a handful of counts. This chain's CDR3 is CASGPLRKNGELFF. The CDR3 bases are TGTGCCAGCGGCCCATTAAGGAAGAACGGGGAGCTGTTTTTT. The gene calls are TRBV25-1 and TRBJ2-2; D not resolved. Germline V gene lookup returns CDR1 MGHDK and CDR2 SYGVNS. The V end was cut by 8 bases, the J end by 7 bases, with 17 bases between. This CDR3 spans 14 amino acids.